The 30 T cell receptor beta chains listed next were all sequenced from one sample in a study of OX40 agonist ivuxolimab in advanced cancers. To prepare the library, the immunoSEQ multiplex PCR assay was applied. The table was pulled from immuneACCESS by TCRdb, which kept in-frame rearrangements only. Such tables lose some clones; where checked, under half of the loss comes from unresolved V genes, and the rest has no known cause. The sample has fewer than 80,000 clones on record, approximately 83% of them singletons. The ten largest clones add up to under 0.75% of the sample. The material sequenced was CD4+ or CD8+ T cells sorted from blood, taken in a trial of the OX40 agonist ivuxolimab. These receptors came from an adult with an advanced solid tumor such as melanoma, head and neck, liver or kidney cancer.

In regard to this clone: The junction differs from germline at one of its ends, possibly a read error. The chain joins TRBV7-9 to TRBJ1-6, with a tentative D call TRBD1 (6 bases). The CDR3 totals 13 residues. Looked up from germline, CDR1 is SEHNR and CDR2 is FQNEAQ (reference sequence). The CDR3 loop is CASSLQGNLPLHF. As DNA, the CDR3 is TGTGCCAGCAGCTTGCAGGGGAATTTACCCCTCCACTTT.

The rearrangement uses TRBV7-2 and TRBJ1-2, with unresolved D. CDR1 and CDR2 (germline): SGHTA, FQGNSA. Trimming took off 6 bases at V and 4 bases at J, with 15 bases between the two ends. CDR3 length equals 14 residues. CDR3 residues: CASRPESWGYGYTF. The CDR3 DNA is TGTGCCAGCAGGCCAGAATCCTGGGGCTATGGCTACACCTTC.

The chain uses TRBV28 and TRBJ2-3; D not certain. Germline-derived CDR1 and CDR2 are MDHEN and SYDVKM. There are 13 residues in the CDR3. V was cut by 7 bases and J by 2 bases, with 10 bases left in between. CDR3 amino acids: CASNTPPTDTQYF. In DNA, the CDR3 is TGTGCCAGCAATACACCTCCCACAGATACGCAGTATTTT.

J is TRBJ2-3 and V is TRBV6-5; TRBD1 aligns across 7 bases. Germline V CDR1 and CDR2: MNHEY, SVGAGI. The CDR3 loop spans 16 amino acids. The V and J ends lost 0 bases and 4 bases, in that order; junction bases with no gene match: 7. CDR3 in DNA: TGTGCCAGCAGTTACTCGACAGGGTGGGGAGCAGATACGCAGTATTTT. The encoded protein is CASSYSTGWGADTQYF.

The V and J genes are TRBV28 and TRBJ2-5; 7 bases fit TRBD2. The CDR3 has 16 residues. Per germline, CDR1 MDHEN and CDR2 SYDVKM. V was clipped by 5 bases and J by 0 bases; unmatched bases: 9. This CDR3 reads CASSQASGVYQETQYF. CDR3 nucleotide sequence: TGTGCCAGCAGTCAGGCTAGCGGTGTGTACCAAGAGACCCAGTACTTC.

This clone was observed a handful of times. The chain has TRBV9 and TRBJ1-4; the D gene is possibly TRBD1 (5 bases). Germline V lookup: CDR1 SGDLS, CDR2 YYNGEE. There are 12 residues in the CDR3. Trimming cost V 3 bases and J 8 bases, with 8 bases left between them. The CDR3 protein is CASSGQTEKLFF. CDR3 DNA: TGTGCCAGCAGCGGACAGACGGAAAAACTGTTTTTT.

J is TRBJ2-1 and V is TRBV7-6; D could derive from TRBD1 or TRBD2 (5 bases each). The germline gives CDR1 SGHVS, CDR2 FNYEAQ. CDR3 length: 13 residues. With 5 bases removed from V and 9 bases from J, the gap between germline ends came to 14 bases. Here the CDR3 DNA reads TGTGCCAGCAGCCTCCCCAGTGGGGGTGAGCAGTTCTTC. As protein: CASSLPSGGEQFF.

CDR3 coding DNA: TGTGCCAGCAGTGAGCGGGGTAGCGGGAGCTACGAGCAGTACTTC. Amino acid sequence: CASSERGSGSYEQYF. This chain connects TRBV2 to TRBJ2-7, with TRBD2 identical over 9 bases. Germline V CDR1 and CDR2: SNHLY, FYNNEI. The CDR3 totals 15 residues. The V and J ends lost 3 bases and 3 bases, in that order; junction bases with no gene match: 6.

The rearrangement joins TRBV6-5 to TRBJ1-6, with D possibly being TRBD1 (5 bases). The CDR3 runs 13 residues. Germline V CDR1 and CDR2: MNHEY, SVGAGI. With 8 bases removed from V and 10 bases from J, the gap between germline ends came to 15 bases. This CDR3 reads CASRTQVESPLHF. DNA of the CDR3: TGTGCCAGCCGCACACAGGTGGAATCACCCCTCCACTTT.

The chain combines TRBV28 with TRBJ1-5; D call uncertain. Germline lookup yields CDR1 MDHEN and CDR2 SYDVKM. V lost 6 bases and J lost 2, with 2 bases in between. The CDR3 spans 11 residues. The CDR3 here is CASSRNQPQHF. For the CDR3, the DNA is TGTGCCAGCAGCCGCAATCAGCCCCAGCATTTT.

V is TRBV14 and J is TRBJ1-4, with 7 nucleotides matching TRBD1. V lost 2 bases to trimming and J lost 8 bases; unmatched junction nucleotides: 17. The CDR3 loop spans 18 amino acids. Germline V gene data show CDR1 as SGHDN and CDR2 as FVKESK. CDR3 amino acids: CASSQLGLRTGDGEKLFF. For the CDR3, the DNA is TGTGCCAGCAGCCAACTCGGTCTCCGGACAGGTGACGGGGAAAAACTGTTTTTT.

This chain joins TRBV7-9 and TRBJ2-1; D could derive from TRBD1 or TRBD2 (5 bases each). The CDR3 sequence is 16 residues long. Germline V CDR1 and CDR2: SEHNR, FQNEAQ (reference sequence). V was pared by 5 bases and J by 4 bases, with 18 bases between. The CDR3 here is CASSKRGLSGYNEQFF. Here the CDR3 DNA reads TGTGCCAGCAGCAAGAGGGGTCTATCCGGGTACAATGAGCAGTTCTTC.

This chain links TRBV7-9 with TRBJ1-3; D remains unclear. Trimming took off 3 bases at V and 0 bases at J, with 12 bases between the two ends. The germline V gene has CDR1 SEHNR and CDR2 FQNEAQ (reference sequence). The CDR3 has 16 amino acids. The CDR3 spells CASSFEGRNSGNTIYF. The DNA of the CDR3 is TGTGCCAGCAGCTTTGAGGGCCGCAACTCTGGAAACACCATATATTTT.

This clone was observed a single time. This chain's CDR3 is CASSLRPIGGSYNYEQYF. DNA for the CDR3: TGTGCCAGTAGTCTGCGCCCAATTGGGGGGTCCTATAATTACGAGCAGTACTTC. J is TRBJ2-7 and V is TRBV19; tentative D call: TRBD2 (6 bases). V lost 5 bases and J 4 bases, leaving 27 bases between the germline ends. Germline values: CDR1 LNHDA, CDR2 SQIVND (reference sequence). This CDR3 spans 18 amino acids. The whole variable domain, remainder taken from reference TRBV19 and TRBJ2-7, is DGGITQSPKYLFRKEGQNVTLSCEQNLNHDAMYWYRQDPGQGLRLIYYSQIVNDFQKGDIAEGYSVSREKKESFPLTVTSAQKNPTAFYLCASSLRPIGGSYNYEQYFGPGTRLTVT.

The J gene is TRBJ1-2, the V gene TRBV19; perhaps TRBD1 as D (5 bases). The CDR3 spans 14 residues. V gave up 5 bases and J gave up 0 bases, with 10 bases separating them. The V gene's germline CDR1 is LNHDA and CDR2 SQIVND (reference sequence). The CDR3 sequence is CASSSSRANYGYTF. The CDR3 nucleotides are TGTGCCAGTAGTTCCTCCAGGGCTAACTATGGCTACACCTTC.

This rearrangement joins TRBV6-5 to TRBJ2-7; 9 nucleotides match TRBD1. The CDR3 totals 13 residues. Looked up from germline, CDR1 is MNHEY and CDR2 is SVGAGI. V shed 6 bases and J 6 bases; nucleotides not matched to a gene: 6. CDR3 amino acids: CASSKQGAAEQYF. The DNA for the CDR3 is TGTGCCAGCAGCAAACAGGGGGCAGCCGAGCAGTACTTC.

Details on this clone: The junction differs from germline at one of its ends, possibly a read error. V is TRBV7-2 and J is TRBJ2-1; tentative D call: TRBD1 (6 bases). CDR3 length equals 13 residues. Germline V gene data show CDR1 as SGHTA and CDR2 as FQGNSA. The CDR3 here is CASSAGQNNGQFF. The CDR3 DNA reads as TGTGCCAGCAGCGCCGGACAGAACAATGGGCAGTTCTTC.

J is TRBJ1-5 and V is TRBV7-2; D not certain. The CDR3 is 14 amino acids. The germline V gene has CDR1 SGHTA and CDR2 FQGNSA. The V end was cut by 4 bases, the J end by 3 bases, with 10 bases between. This CDR3 is CASSWTVDNQPQHF. The CDR3 coding sequence is TGTGCCAGCAGCTGGACCGTTGACAATCAGCCCCAGCATTTT.

This chain links TRBV29-1 with TRBJ1-2, with 8 nucleotides matching TRBD1. With V trimmed by 2 bases and J by 1 base, 9 bases remained unmatched. Germline V gene lookup returns CDR1 SQVTM and CDR2 ANQGSEA. CDR3 size: 16 residues. In DNA form, the CDR3 reads TGCAGCGTTGAACCAACAGGGGGGGGTGTTAACTATGGCTACACCTTC. It translates to CSVEPTGGGVNYGYTF.

This chain connects TRBV19 to TRBJ1-2, with D perhaps TRBD1 (5 bases). V gave up 11 bases and J gave up 4 bases, with 17 bases separating them. CDR1 is LNHDA and CDR2 is SQIVND in the germline V gene (reference sequence). The CDR3 runs 13 residues. The CDR3, as DNA: TGTGCCTCCTCGGAGACGGGGGGCTATGGCTACACCTTC. Translating gives CASSETGGYGYTF.

V gene TRBV9 combines with J gene TRBJ1-3; D is possibly TRBD1 (6 bases). Trimming cost V 0 bases and J 3 bases, with 13 bases left between them. This CDR3 comprises 16 residues. CDR1 and CDR2 from the germline V gene are SGDLS and YYNGEE. CDR3 protein: CASSVGSGQGGNTIYF. The CDR3 bases are TGTGCCAGCAGCGTAGGCTCGGGACAAGGTGGAAACACCATATATTTT.

The chain recombines TRBV7-2 with TRBJ2-7, with D perhaps assigned TRBD1 or TRBD2 (5 bases each). The CDR3 loop spans 13 amino acids. V was clipped by 5 bases and J by 4 bases, with 12 bases between them. The germline V gene has CDR1 SGHTA and CDR2 FQGNSA. CDR3 sequence reads: CASSARDGYEQYF. CDR3 in DNA: TGTGCCAGCAGCGCCCGGGACGGATACGAGCAGTACTTC.

This sequence joins TRBV16 and TRBJ2-2; TRBD1 is a possible D gene (6 bases). CDR3 length equals 14 residues. The V end was cut by 0 bases, the J end by 6 bases, with 8 bases between. Germline lookup yields CDR1 KGHSY and CDR2 FQNENV. The CDR3 DNA reads TGTGCCAGCAGCCAATCAGGGGGAGCCGGGGAGCTGTTTTTT. Translation: CASSQSGGAGELFF.

This chain uses TRBV7-2 with TRBJ2-7; 9 nucleotides match TRBD2. The V gene end was trimmed by 7 bases and the J gene end by 2 bases; junction bases not matched to a gene: 6. CDR3 length: 14 amino acids. The germline V gene encodes CDR1 SGHTA and CDR2 FQGNSA. CDR3 nucleotide sequence: TGTGCCAGCAACCCGACTAGCGGAGCCTACGAGCAGTACTTC. Residues: CASNPTSGAYEQYF.

This chain uses TRBV15 with TRBJ2-3, with D tentatively TRBD1 (6 bases). CDR3 size: 14 residues. With 5 bases removed from V and 0 bases from J, the gap between germline ends came to 9 bases. Germline V gives CDR1 LNHNV, CDR2 YYDKDF (reference sequence). In DNA, the CDR3 is TGTGCCACCAGCGAGGACAGAAGCACAGATACGCAGTATTTT. Protein: CATSEDRSTDTQYF.

The CDR3 bases are TGTGCCAGTAGACAGGGCGCGATTGGGTATCAGCCCCAGCATTTT. It specifies CASRQGAIGYQPQHF. J is TRBJ1-5 and V is TRBV19, with D tentatively TRBD1 (6 bases). This CDR3 comprises 15 residues. Germline loops: CDR1 LNHDA, CDR2 SQIVND (reference sequence). Trimming left V 6 bases short and J 5 bases short, with 17 bases between.

The chain links TRBV19 to TRBJ2-2, with no clear D. Trimming stripped 2 bases from V and 7 bases from J, with 8 bases between. There are 13 residues in the CDR3. Germline CDR1 is LNHDA and CDR2 is SQIVND (reference sequence). The CDR3 sequence is CASSIPAVGELFF. DNA of the CDR3: TGTGCCAGTAGTATACCCGCCGTCGGGGAGCTGTTTTTT.

This sequence joins TRBV19 and TRBJ2-2; 7 bases are a match to TRBD2. Germline CDR1 is LNHDA and CDR2 is SQIVND (reference sequence). This CDR3 has 17 amino acids. The V segment lost 5 bases and the J segment 5 bases; nucleotides outside the gene matches: 14. DNA for the CDR3: TGTGCCAGTAGTTTTCCCCGGGCTAGCGGCAGTACCGGGGAGCTGTTTTTT. Protein product: CASSFPRASGSTGELFF.

V is TRBV19 and J is TRBJ2-3; TRBD2 might be the D (5 bases). The CDR3 runs 15 residues. V was clipped by 1 base and J by 0 bases, with 8 bases between them. Germline CDR1 LNHDA, CDR2 SQIVND (reference sequence). The CDR3 here is CASSIGGGSTDTQYF. The CDR3 nucleotides read TGTGCCAGTAGTATAGGTGGCGGGAGCACAGATACGCAGTATTTT.

This clone has a single count. DNA for the CDR3: TGTGCCAGCAGCTTGGTGGGGTTAGTAGCCGCAACTAATGAAAAACTGTTTTTT. Protein product: CASSLVGLVAATNEKLFF. The chain joins TRBV5-5 to TRBJ1-4; no definite D call. Germline CDR1 is SGHKS and CDR2 is YYEKEE (reference sequence). Trimming shortened V by 0 bases and J by 0 bases, and 15 bases separated the two germline ends. The CDR3 is made up of 18 amino acids.